This TCR beta chain was sequenced for a study of T cells in women clearing cervical HPV infection. The assay was immunoSEQ multiplex PCR, and TCRdb's table has in-frame clones only and misses some. The sample's table shows 20,000 to 25,000 clones. Regarding this clone: The missing CDR3 end, 3 residues past where the read stops, is filled in from the germline J gene.

Germline assignment: CDR1 WSHSY and CDR2 SAAADI. J lost 2 bases, V lost 7 bases, and 7 bases had no gene match. The CDR3 covers 15 residues. The chain couples TRBV10-2 to TRBJ1-2; 10 nucleotides agree with TRBD1. The sequence was obtained from a woman between 18 and 70 years old with a cervical HPV16 infection that either progressed to CIN3+ or cleared (not recorded which). Sequenced: blood buffy coat. The DNA read from the CDR3 is TGCGCCAGCACGAAACCGGGACAGGGGAACTATGGC. It yields the protein CASTKPGQGNYG. Given in full, the CDR3 is CASTKPGQGNYGYTF.